Each of the 28 T cell receptor beta chains below was sequenced from the same sample in a study of CD8 T cells in ankylosing spondylitis (dated by TCRdb to the late 2010s). Receptors were amplified or captured by 5' RACE. TCRdb shows the sequencer as Illumina HiSeq 2500. The raw public data were reprocessed by TCRdb itself: fastp quality trimming at Q25, MiXCR clonotype calling, in-frame beta chains only. Identical CDR3 proteins give one entry, which carries the most common genes and DNA. The sample yields 150,000 to 200,000 distinct CDR3 sequences; about 20% were counted once. The top ten hold roughly 4% of the sample. What was sequenced was blood, either unsorted or a sorted T cell fraction (not recorded which). The receptors were gathered from a male donor under 30 with ankylosing spondylitis or in good health (not recorded which). Donor details come from another sample of the same person, matched by shared clones.

This clonotype was counted many times. The CDR3 loop reads CASSGGLAGSSFLDTQYF. CDR3 nucleotides: TGTGCCAGCAGCGGAGGACTAGCGGGATCTTCTTTTTTGGATACGCAGTATTTT. V and J are TRBV7-9 and TRBJ2-3, with 12 bases matching TRBD2. This CDR3 is built from 18 residues. The trim removed 5 bases at V and 6 bases at J, leaving 15 bases unmatched. The germline V gene encodes CDR1 SEHNR and CDR2 FQNEAQ (reference sequence).

At least ten counts were recorded for this clonotype. The genes are TRBV5-1 and TRBJ2-5, with D possibly matching TRBD2 (6 bases). CDR1 and CDR2 (germline): SGHRS, YFSETQ. This CDR3 comprises 15 residues. The V gene lost 4 bases and the J gene lost 5 bases, with 18 bases spanning the gap. CDR3 in DNA: TGCGCCAGCAGCGTTAGCGGACCAGAGTACGAGACCCAGTACTTC. It translates to CASSVSGPEYETQYF.

This clonotype was recorded many times. The chain uses TRBV15 and TRBJ2-3; 8 bases line up with TRBD1. The CDR3 has 15 residues. J was trimmed by 4 bases and V by 6 bases; bases with no gene match: 9. The germline V gene encodes CDR1 LNHNV and CDR2 YYDKDF (reference sequence). This CDR3 reads CATRGEDRVADTQYF. CDR3 nucleotide sequence: TGTGCCACCAGAGGCGAGGACAGGGTTGCAGATACGCAGTATTTT.

This clonotype was recorded many times. This chain joins TRBV9 and TRBJ2-2; TRBD2 agrees at 9 bases. Germline trimming cut 0 bases from V and 8 bases from J; bases unmatched to any gene: 8. CDR1 and CDR2 (germline): SGDLS, YYNGEE. The CDR3 totals 16 residues. The CDR3 sequence: CASSVGGSGSLGELFF. CDR3 DNA: TGTGCCAGCAGCGTAGGGGGTAGCGGGAGTTTAGGGGAGCTGTTTTTT.

The chain links TRBV20-1 to TRBJ2-1, with D unresolved. This CDR3 region has 15 residues. CDR1 is DFQATT and CDR2 is SNEGSKA in the germline V gene (reference sequence). Trimming shortened V by 6 bases and J by 2 bases, and 17 bases separated the two germline ends. As DNA, the CDR3 is TGCAGTGCAAAGTCTCCTTCACGCACCTACAATGAGCAGTTCTTC. Translated, it gives CSAKSPSRTYNEQFF.

This clonotype was seen at least ten times. The chain carries TRBV20-1 and TRBJ2-1, with D maybe TRBD1 (5 bases). Trimming removed 5 bases from V and 1 base from J, with 21 bases in between. Germline-derived CDR1 and CDR2 are DFQATT and SNEGSKA (reference sequence). The CDR3 sequence is 17 residues long. The CDR3 DNA reads TGCAGTGCTTCGGCCAAACCCGACAGTTGGTCCTACAATGAGCAGTTCTTC. Its protein is CSASAKPDSWSYNEQFF.

The sample holds many counts of this clonotype. This chain connects TRBV6-5 to TRBJ2-3; possibly TRBD1 or TRBD2 for D (5 bases each). Trimming pared 6 bases from V and 3 bases from J, leaving 16 bases between. The length of the CDR3 is 15 residues. Per germline, CDR1 MNHEY and CDR2 SVGAGI. CDR3 nucleotide sequence: TGTGCCAGCAGCCGGGGCAGCCCTGGAACAGATACGCAGTATTTT. As protein: CASSRGSPGTDTQYF.

This clonotype was seen at least ten times. V usage is TRBV20-1 and J usage is TRBJ2-7; D unclear. Germline CDR1 reads DFQATT; CDR2 reads SNEGSKA (reference sequence). The V and J ends lost 6 bases and 4 bases respectively, with 16 bases between them. The CDR3 totals 13 residues. Here the CDR3 reads CSAYSPTAYEQYF. CDR3 nucleotides: TGCAGTGCCTACTCCCCTACCGCATACGAGCAGTACTTC.

This sequence joins TRBV12-3 or TRBV12-4 and TRBJ2-7; D possibly matches TRBD1 or TRBD2 (5 bases each). The CDR3 contains 13 residues. V shed 4 bases and J shed 3 bases, with 10 bases lying between them. CDR3 DNA: TGTGCCAGCAGTTCGGGACCTGGCTACGAGCAGTACGTC. Protein: CASSSGPGYEQYV.

On this clonotype itself: The junction departs from the called germline gene at one end, perhaps through a read error. The V call is TRBV20-1, the J call TRBJ2-2; D is tentatively TRBD1 or TRBD2 (5 bases each). The germline gives CDR1 DFQATT, CDR2 SNEGSKA (reference sequence). CDR3 length equals 16 residues. The CDR3: CSARAVMGENTGELFF. CDR3 DNA sequence: TGCAGTGCTAGAGCGGTCATGGGGGAGAACACCGGGGAGCTGTTTTTC.

At least ten counts were recorded for this clonotype. The V and J genes are TRBV12-3 or TRBV12-4 and TRBJ2-3; no clear D gene. V dropped 6 bases and J dropped 4 bases, with 14 bases sitting between them. The CDR3 is made up of 14 amino acids. The CDR3 bases are TGTGCCAGCAGCCAAACCCACATTTCAGATACGCAGTATTTT. Protein product: CASSQTHISDTQYF.

J is TRBJ2-3 and V is TRBV7-2, with TRBD2 identical over 12 bases. The germline gives CDR1 SGHTA, CDR2 FQGNSA. J was trimmed by 0 bases and V by 1 base; bases with no gene match: 11. The CDR3 consists of 20 residues. CDR3 bases: TGTGCCAGCAGCTTAGTCCCCACTAGCGGGAGGCTCCTTAGCACAGATACGCAGTATTTT. Protein sequence: CASSLVPTSGRLLSTDTQYF. Full variable domain (outside the CDR3, taken from reference TRBV7-2 and TRBJ2-3): GAGVSQSPSNKVTEKGKDVELRCDPISGHTALYWYRQSLGQGLEFLIYFQGNSAPDKSGLPSDRFSAERTGGSVSTLTIQRTQQEDSAVYLCASSLVPTSGRLLSTDTQYFGPGTRLTVL.

This clonotype has ten or more counts. The chain combines TRBV7-2 with TRBJ1-2; 8 bases are shared with TRBD1. In germline, CDR1 is SGHTA, CDR2 FQGNSA. This CDR3 has 14 amino acids. The junction had 6 bases not matched to a gene; V was cut back by 6 bases and J by 3 bases. DNA of the CDR3: TGTGCCAGCAGGCCACCGGGACAGGACTATGGCTACACCTTC. Translation: CASRPPGQDYGYTF. Based on the CDR3 plus reference TRBV7-2 and TRBJ1-2, the full variable domain is GAGVSQSPSNKVTEKGKDVELRCDPISGHTALYWYRQSLGQGLEFLIYFQGNSAPDKSGLPSDRFSAERTGGSVSTLTIQRTQQEDSAVYLCASRPPGQDYGYTFGSGTRLTVV.

This clonotype appeared many times. V usage is TRBV20-1 and J usage is TRBJ2-1, with a weak D call TRBD2 (6 bases). Per the germline V gene, CDR1 is DFQATT and CDR2 is SNEGSKA (reference sequence). The CDR3 length is 16 residues. The V end lost 2 bases, the J end lost 2 bases, and 16 bases lay between the germline ends. The CDR3 sequence: CSARSTGEVTYNEQFF. The DNA for the CDR3 is TGCAGTGCTAGATCTACGGGGGAGGTTACCTACAATGAGCAGTTCTTC.

This clonotype was picked up a small number of times. This sequence joins TRBV12-3 or TRBV12-4 and TRBJ1-5, with a weak D call TRBD1 (5 bases). The CDR3 sequence is 14 residues long. Deletions cut 6 bases from V and 2 bases from J, with 11 bases between. CDR3 loop: CASSLMGGNQPQHF. In DNA form, the CDR3 reads TGTGCCAGCAGCTTGATGGGGGGCAATCAGCCCCAGCATTTT.

This clonotype showed up many times. The chain couples TRBV6-5 to TRBJ2-7; a possible D gene is TRBD1 (6 bases). The CDR3 length is 15 residues. Trimming stripped 11 bases from V and 2 bases from J, with 22 bases between. Germline V gene data show CDR1 as MNHEY and CDR2 as SVGAGI. The CDR3 DNA sequence: TGTGCCGGAACGGTGAGCCAGGGGAGCCCCTACGAGCAGTACGTC. Its translation: CAGTVSQGSPYEQYV.

This clonotype was counted ten times or more. This rearrangement joins TRBV24-1 to TRBJ2-7; D ambiguous. The V end lost 4 bases, the J end lost 9 bases, and 9 bases lay between the germline ends. This CDR3 has 11 amino acids. In germline, CDR1 is KGHDR, CDR2 SFDVKD. The DNA of the CDR3 is TGTGCCACCAGTGACTCCAACGGGCAGTACTTC. This encodes CATSDSNGQYF.

The sample holds many counts of this clonotype. The rearrangement uses TRBV7-8 and TRBJ1-5, with 11 bases fitting TRBD1. The germline CDR1 and CDR2 sequences are SGHVS and FQNEAQ. The CDR3 is 18 amino acids. J gave up 3 bases and V 1 base, and 8 bases lay outside the gene matches. The CDR3 DNA reads TGTGCCAGCAGCTTAGGGCCGGACAGGGGGCTCCTCAATCAGCCCCAGCATTTT. Translated: CASSLGPDRGLLNQPQHF. Full variable domain (outside the CDR3, taken from reference TRBV7-8 and TRBJ1-5): GAGVSQSPRYKVAKRGQDVALRCDPISGHVSLFWYQQALGQGPEFLTYFQNEAQLDKSGLPSDRFFAERPEGSVSTLKIQRTQQEDSAVYLCASSLGPDRGLLNQPQHFGDGTRLSIL.

This clonotype was picked up many times. CDR3 DNA: TGCGCCAGCAGCCAATTCGGGACAGGGGGTTTCGGACTAGCGCAGTATTTT. This gives the protein CASSQFGTGGFGLAQYF. This rearrangement joins TRBV4-3 to TRBJ2-3; 11 nucleotides agree with TRBD1. There are 17 residues in the CDR3. Germline-derived CDR1 and CDR2 are LGHNA and YSLEER. The V segment lost 2 bases and the J segment 10 bases; nucleotides outside the gene matches: 14.

The chain employs TRBV7-2 and TRBJ2-1; possibly TRBD2 for D (5 bases). Trimming cost V 4 bases and J 9 bases, with 25 bases left between them. The germline V gene has CDR1 SGHTA and CDR2 FQGNSA. This CDR3 is built from 17 residues. In DNA, the CDR3 is TGTGCCAGCAGCTCCGTTCGGCTCTCTCGGACGAGCGGTGAGCAGTTCTTC. Translation: CASSSVRLSRTSGEQFF.

The V and J genes are TRBV6-5 and TRBJ2-3, with TRBD2 as a possible D gene (5 bases). V was cut by 0 bases and J by 1 base, with 5 bases left in between. The CDR3 is 14 residues long. Germline V gives CDR1 MNHEY, CDR2 SVGAGI. CDR3 in amino acids: CASSYSAGTDTQYF. In nucleotides, the CDR3 is TGTGCCAGCAGTTACTCAGCGGGCACAGATACGCAGTATTTT.

This clonotype turned up a few times. This chain joins TRBV6-4 and TRBJ2-1; no firm D call. Germline V CDR1 and CDR2: MRHNA, SNTAGT. The CDR3 contains 15 residues. The V end was cut by 0 bases, the J end by 2 bases, with 8 bases between. The CDR3 DNA reads as TGTGCCAGCAGTGACTCTGACGGAGCCTACAATGAGCAGTTCTTC. This gives the protein CASSDSDGAYNEQFF.

Many counts were recorded for this clonotype. The chain is built from TRBV7-3 and TRBJ2-2; D is undetermined. V gave up 4 bases and J gave up 2 bases, with 8 bases separating them. CDR1 SGHTA and CDR2 FQGTGA come from the germline V gene. This CDR3 contains 14 residues. The CDR3 DNA follows: TGTGCCAGCAGCTCCCCCCCCAACACCGGGGAGCTGTTTTTT. Translation: CASSSPPNTGELFF. Combining the CDR3 with reference TRBV7-3 and TRBJ2-2 gives the whole variable domain GAGVSQTPSNKVTEKGKYVELRCDPISGHTALYWYRQSLGQGPEFLIYFQGTGAADDSGLPNDRFFAVRPEGSVSTLKIQRTERGDSAVYLCASSSPPNTGELFFGEGSRLTVL.

This sequence joins TRBV3-1 and TRBJ2-7, with 10 bases matching TRBD1. V shed 1 base, J shed 7 bases, and the junction held 4 bases outside the gene matches. This CDR3 has 14 residues. Germline V gene sequence: CDR1 LGHDT, CDR2 YNNKEL (reference sequence). The CDR3 sequence is CASSQGQGAGEQYV. In DNA, the CDR3 is TGTGCCAGCAGCCAAGGACAGGGGGCTGGGGAGCAGTACGTC.

This clonotype occurred many times. The chain employs TRBV9 and TRBJ2-1; no firm D call. The germline V gene encodes CDR1 SGDLS and CDR2 YYNGEE. The ends were cut back, 7 bases at V and 3 bases at J, with 11 bases in the middle. The CDR3 totals 13 residues. CDR3 region: CASGTADYNEQFF. For the CDR3, the DNA is TGTGCCAGCGGAACAGCCGACTACAATGAGCAGTTCTTC.

The chain employs TRBV14 and TRBJ2-7; D is undetermined. The germline V and J ends were trimmed by 2 bases and 3 bases, with 14 bases remaining between them. This CDR3 is built from 15 residues. Per the germline V gene, CDR1 is SGHDN and CDR2 is FVKESK. The CDR3 DNA reads TGTGCCAGCAGCCAATCCTCTGACTCCTACTACGAGCAGTACTTC. Translation: CASSQSSDSYYEQYF.

CDR3 in amino acids: CASSRKPGQGSYEQYF. In DNA, the CDR3 is TGTGCCAGCAGTCGCAAACCGGGACAGGGGTCCTACGAGCAGTACTTC. This chain connects TRBV28 to TRBJ2-7; 10 positions agree with TRBD1. The CDR3 totals 16 residues. CDR1 and CDR2 from the germline V gene are MDHEN and SYDVKM. J was trimmed by 1 base and V by 5 bases; bases with no gene match: 8.

This clonotype showed up many times. J is TRBJ2-5 and V is TRBV3-1, with D possibly TRBD2 on 6 matching bases. CDR1 LGHDT and CDR2 YNNKEL come from the germline V gene (reference sequence). Trimming took 0 bases from V and 3 from J, leaving 11 bases between them. This CDR3 contains 15 residues. In DNA, the CDR3 is TGTGCCAGCAGCCAAGATCCGGGAGATAAAGAGACCCAGTACTTC. It specifies CASSQDPGDKETQYF.